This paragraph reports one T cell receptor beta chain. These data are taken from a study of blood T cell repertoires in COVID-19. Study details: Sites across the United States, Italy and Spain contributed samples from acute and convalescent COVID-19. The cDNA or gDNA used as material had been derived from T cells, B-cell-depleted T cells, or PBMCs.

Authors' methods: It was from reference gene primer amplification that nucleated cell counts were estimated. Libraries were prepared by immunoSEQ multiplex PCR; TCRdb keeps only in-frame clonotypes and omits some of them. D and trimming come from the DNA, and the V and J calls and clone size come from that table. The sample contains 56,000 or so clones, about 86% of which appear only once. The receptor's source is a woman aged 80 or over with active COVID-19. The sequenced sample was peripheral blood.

CDR3 sequence (DNA): TGTGCCAGCAGCACCATACAGGGAAACTCACCCCTCCACTTT. This encodes CASSTIQGNSPLHF. The rearrangement uses TRBV7-9 and TRBJ1-6; TRBD1 is a possible D gene (6 bases). CDR3 length equals 14 residues. Germline CDR1 reads SEHNR; CDR2 reads FQNEAQ (reference sequence). V shed 5 bases and J shed 10 bases, with 15 bases lying between them.